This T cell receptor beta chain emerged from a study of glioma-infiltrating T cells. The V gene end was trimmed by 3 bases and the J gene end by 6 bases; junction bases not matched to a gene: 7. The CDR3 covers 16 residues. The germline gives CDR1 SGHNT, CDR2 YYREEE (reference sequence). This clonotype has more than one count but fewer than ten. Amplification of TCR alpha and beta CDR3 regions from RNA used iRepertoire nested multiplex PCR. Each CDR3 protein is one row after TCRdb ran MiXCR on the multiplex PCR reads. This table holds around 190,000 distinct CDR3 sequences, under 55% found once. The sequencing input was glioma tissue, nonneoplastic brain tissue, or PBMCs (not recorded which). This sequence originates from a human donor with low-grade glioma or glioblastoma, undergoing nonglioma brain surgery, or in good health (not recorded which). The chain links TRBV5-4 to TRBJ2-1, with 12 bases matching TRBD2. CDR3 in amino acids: CASSSTRTSGINEQFF. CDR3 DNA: TGTGCCAGCAGCTCGACTCGGACTAGCGGGATCAATGAGCAGTTCTTC.